The present entry profiles one T cell receptor beta chain with its context. The antigen it recognizes is unknown. One base away there is no much larger clone; base qualities are not given. Library creation used PCR. The data were produced on an Illumina HiSeq 2500. TCR library preparation used molecular barcoding, with unique molecular identifiers applied to normalize quantification of the TCRbeta repertoire. The public sequencing data were trimmed at Q25 with fastp and processed into clonotypes with MiXCR by TCRdb, which kept only in-frame beta chains. A single entry per CDR3 protein holds the most common genes and DNA from its merged rows. Within this sample are approximately 590,000 distinct CDR3 sequences, with over 9.5% of them counted one time only. 4% to 5% of the sample lies in the top ten. This sample was taken from a study of T-cell reconstitution after alpha-beta-depleted transplantation in children (dated by TCRdb to 2016 to 2018). Study-level background: Using TCR repertoire profiling, the study quantitatively followed how T-cell immune reconstitution unfolded in children after TCRalphabeta/CD19-depleted allogeneic hematopoietic cell transplantation.

From a lookup of the germline V gene, CDR1 and CDR2 are SQVTM and ANQGSEA. The CDR3 has 12 amino acids, counting the end cysteine and phenylalanine. Just the 36-base CDR3 DNA is kept, in frame starting at base 1. At the junction V is shortened by 3 bases and J by 9 bases; bases outside the gene matches: 7. The sequence links TRBV29-1 to TRBJ1-2, and TRBD1 matches 7 of the central bases. The clonotype was recovered from a human donor who donated a stem cell graft to a child with acute myeloid leukemia. Sequenced material: PBMCs from the stem cell graft donor, taken from the stem cell graft. The DNA sequence follows: TGCAGCGTTGACACGGGACAGAGCCGCTACACCTTC. This yields the protein CSVDTGQSRYTF. Reference TRBV29-1 and TRBJ1-2 genes cover what lies past the CDR3, so the full variable domain is SAVISQKPSRDICQRGTSLTIQCQVDSQVTMMFWYRQQPGQSLTLIATANQGSEATYESGFVIDKFPISRPNLTFSTLTVSNMSPEDSSIYLCSVDTGQSRYTFGSGTRLTVV.